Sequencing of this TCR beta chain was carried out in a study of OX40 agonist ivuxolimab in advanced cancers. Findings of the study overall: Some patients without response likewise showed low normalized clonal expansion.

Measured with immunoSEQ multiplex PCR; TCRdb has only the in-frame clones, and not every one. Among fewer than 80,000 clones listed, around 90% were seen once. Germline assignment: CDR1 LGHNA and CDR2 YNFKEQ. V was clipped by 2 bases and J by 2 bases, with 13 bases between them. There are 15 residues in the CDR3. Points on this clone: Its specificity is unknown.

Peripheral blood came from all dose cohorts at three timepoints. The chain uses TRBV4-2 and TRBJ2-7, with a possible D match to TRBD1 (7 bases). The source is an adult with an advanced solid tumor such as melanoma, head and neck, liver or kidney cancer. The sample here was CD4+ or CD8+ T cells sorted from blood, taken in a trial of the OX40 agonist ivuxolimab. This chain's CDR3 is CASSQNRGGPYEQYF. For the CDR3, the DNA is TGTGCCAGCAGCCAAAACAGGGGAGGCCCCTACGAGCAGTACTTC.